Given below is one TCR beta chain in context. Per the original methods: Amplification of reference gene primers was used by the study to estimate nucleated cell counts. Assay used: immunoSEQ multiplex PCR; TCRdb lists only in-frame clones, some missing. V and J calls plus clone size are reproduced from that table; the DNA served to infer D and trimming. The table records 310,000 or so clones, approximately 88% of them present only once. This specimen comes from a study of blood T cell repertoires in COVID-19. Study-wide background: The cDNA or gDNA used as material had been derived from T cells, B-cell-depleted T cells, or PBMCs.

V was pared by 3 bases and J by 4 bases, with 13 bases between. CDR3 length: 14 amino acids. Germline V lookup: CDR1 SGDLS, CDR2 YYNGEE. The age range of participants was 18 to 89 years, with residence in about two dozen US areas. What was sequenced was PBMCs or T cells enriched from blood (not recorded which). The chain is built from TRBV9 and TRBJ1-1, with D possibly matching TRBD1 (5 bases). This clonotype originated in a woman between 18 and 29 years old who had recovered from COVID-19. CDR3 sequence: CASSAAGGGTEAFF. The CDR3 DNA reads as TGTGCCAGCAGCGCCGCCGGGGGAGGCACTGAAGCTTTCTTT.